This T cell receptor beta chain was identified in a study of cytomegalovirus exposure and HLA in healthy donors. Notes on the study in general: Cytomegalovirus-associated status was assigned to more than 150 TCR beta chains. It was assumed in the presence/absence analyses that sequencing depth was roughly uniform across donors. Earlier findings revealed that most TCR beta V segments proved productive either about 87% or about 30% of the time. Sequencing artifact likely explains a cluster of highly shared sequence variants.

A multiplex PCR was run with 60 Vbeta primers and 13 Jbeta primers. Clones were read by immunoSEQ multiplex PCR, and TCRdb kept only the in-frame ones, dropping some. The sample includes some 190,000 clones, 9.5% of them seen just once. V was cut by 1 base and J by 7 bases, with 14 bases left in between. Germline V gene data show CDR1 as SGHVS and CDR2 as FNYEAQ. The CDR3 spans 14 residues. Worth noting for this clone: Antigen specificity is unknown.

The sequencing input was PBMCs. The origin of this receptor is a woman aged 25 to 39 in good health and CMV-seropositive. The V and J genes are TRBV7-6 and TRBJ2-7, with D unclear. In DNA form, the CDR3 reads TGTGCCAGCAGCTTAGGAGGTCTCCCTGGTGAGCAGTACTTC. As protein: CASSLGGLPGEQYF.